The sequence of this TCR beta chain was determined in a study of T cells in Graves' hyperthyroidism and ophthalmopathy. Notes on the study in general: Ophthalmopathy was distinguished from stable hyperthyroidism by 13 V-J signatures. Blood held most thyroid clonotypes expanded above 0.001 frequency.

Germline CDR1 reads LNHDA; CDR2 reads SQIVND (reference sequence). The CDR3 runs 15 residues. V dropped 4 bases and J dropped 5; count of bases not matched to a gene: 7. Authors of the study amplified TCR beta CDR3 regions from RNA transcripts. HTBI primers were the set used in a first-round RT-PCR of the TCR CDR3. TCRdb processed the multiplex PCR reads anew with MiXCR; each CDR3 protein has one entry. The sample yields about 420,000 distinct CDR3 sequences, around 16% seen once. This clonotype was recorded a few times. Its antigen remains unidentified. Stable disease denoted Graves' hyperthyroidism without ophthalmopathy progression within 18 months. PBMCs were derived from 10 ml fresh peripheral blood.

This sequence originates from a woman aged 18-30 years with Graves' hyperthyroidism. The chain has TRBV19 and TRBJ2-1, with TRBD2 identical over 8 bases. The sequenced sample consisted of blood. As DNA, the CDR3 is TGTGCCAGTAGTACATCCGGGACTAGAAACAATGAGCAGTTCTTC. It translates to CASSTSGTRNNEQFF.